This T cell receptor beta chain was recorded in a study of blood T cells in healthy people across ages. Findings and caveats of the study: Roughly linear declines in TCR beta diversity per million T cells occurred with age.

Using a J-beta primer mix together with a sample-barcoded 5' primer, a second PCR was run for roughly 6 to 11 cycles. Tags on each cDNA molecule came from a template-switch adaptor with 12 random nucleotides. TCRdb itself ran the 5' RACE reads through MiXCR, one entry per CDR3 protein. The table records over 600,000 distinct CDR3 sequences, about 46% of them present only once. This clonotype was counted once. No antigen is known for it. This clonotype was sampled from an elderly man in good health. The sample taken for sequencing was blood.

In DNA form, the CDR3 reads TGTGCCAGCAGATCCCTAGCGCGCGAGACCCAGTACTTC. The encoded protein is CASRSLARETQYF. V gene TRBV3-1 combines with J gene TRBJ2-5; weak D call: TRBD2 (6 bases). Trimming removed 6 bases at V and 5 bases at J, with 13 bases between. This CDR3 has 13 amino acids. Germline CDR1 reads LGHDT; CDR2 reads YNNKEL (reference sequence).